These T cell receptor beta chains were read from a single sample in a study of cytomegalovirus exposure and HLA in healthy donors. Measured with immunoSEQ multiplex PCR; TCRdb has only the in-frame clones, and not every one. The sample includes tens of thousands of clones, about 92% of them seen just once. The specimen was PBMCs. Source of these receptors: a man between 18 and 29 years old in good health and CMV-seronegative. Each CDR3 is given with its conserved first and last residue. The D gene is left open where the match is weak. Clone size is not always given. Where it is, it says once, few, many or a class for expanded clones.

size: .; D: .; J: TRBJ1-2; V: TRBV5-4; DNA: TGTGCCAGCAGGTCCACAGCACAACTGTATGGCTACACCTTC; CDR3: CASRSTAQLYGYTF
size: .; D: .; J: TRBJ1-2; V: TRBV6-1; DNA: TGTGCCAGCAGTGCCCGGACAATAAATTCTAACTATGGCTACACCTTC; CDR3: CASSARTINSNYGYTF
size: .; D: TRBD1; J: TRBJ1-5; V: TRBV28; DNA: TGTGCCAGCAGTCCTGACAGGGCTCAGCCCCAGCATTTT; CDR3: CASSPDRAQPQHF
size: .; D: TRBD1; J: TRBJ2-6; V: TRBV11-3; DNA: TGTGCCAGCAGCCCCGGGACAGGGTCTTCCGGGGCCAACGTCCTGACTTTC; CDR3: CASSPGTGSSGANVLTF
size: .; D: .; J: TRBJ2-5; V: TRBV19; DNA: TGTGCCAGTAGTATAGTTGGAGGAGCCCAAGAGACCCAGTACTTC; CDR3: CASSIVGGAQETQYF
size: once; D: TRBD2; J: TRBJ2-3; V: TRBV11-2; DNA: TGTGCCAGCAGCTCCCGCCTTAAAGCGGGAGGCGTAGCGGATACGCAGTATTTT; CDR3: CASSSRLKAGGVADTQYF
size: .; D: .; J: TRBJ2-1; V: TRBV27; DNA: TGTGCCAGCAGTTTACTGAAGGAGGGGCAGTTCTTC; CDR3: CASSLLKEGQFF
size: .; D: .; J: TRBJ2-7; V: TRBV6-5; DNA: TGTGCCAGCAGTCGAGACAGTCGAGCCGCCGAGCAGTACTTC; CDR3: CASSRDSRAAEQYF
size: .; D: .; J: TRBJ1-3; V: TRBV15; DNA: TGTGCCACCAGCAGAGGGTTGAGCGTCCCTCCCGGAAACACCATATATTTT; CDR3: CATSRGLSVPPGNTIYF
size: medium-sized; D: .; J: TRBJ2-2; V: TRBV7-2; DNA: TGTGCCAGCAGCTTAGTAGTTGGCACCGGGGAGCTGTTTTTT; CDR3: CASSLVVGTGELFF
size: .; D: .; J: TRBJ1-1; V: TRBV6-5; DNA: TGTGCCAGCAGTTACGATGCCCCTCCGCGGGACACTGAAGCTTTCTTT; CDR3: CASSYDAPPRDTEAFF
size: .; D: .; J: TRBJ2-3; V: TRBV11-2; DNA: TGTGCCAGCAGCCCTCGCTGGCGGGATACGCAGTATTTT; CDR3: CASSPRWRDTQYF
size: .; D: .; J: TRBJ2-3; V: TRBV5-5; DNA: TGTGCCAGCAGCTTGGTTCGCGGGGGCTCGTCAGATACGCAGTATTTT; CDR3: CASSLVRGGSSDTQYF
size: .; D: .; J: TRBJ2-3; V: TRBV7-6; DNA: TGTGCCAGCAGCTCGGACTGGCGCAGGGATACGCAGTATTTT; CDR3: CASSSDWRRDTQYF
size: .; D: TRBD2; J: TRBJ2-7; V: TRBV6-6; DNA: TGTGCCAGCAGCCCGACTAGCGGGATCTACGAGCAGTACTTC; CDR3: CASSPTSGIYEQYF
size: .; D: .; J: TRBJ2-2; V: TRBV25-1; DNA: TGTGCCAGCAGACAGTACTCGAACACCGGGGAGCTGTTTTTT; CDR3: CASRQYSNTGELFF
size: .; D: .; J: TRBJ1-1; V: TRBV27; DNA: TGTGCCAGCAGTTCACTCGCTGAAGCTTTCTTT; CDR3: CASSSLAEAFF
size: .; D: .; J: TRBJ2-3; V: TRBV23-1; DNA: TGCGCCAGCAGTCAATCCCCCGGCGGACAGATTAGCACAGATACGCAGTATTTT; CDR3: CASSQSPGGQISTDTQYF
size: .; D: .; J: TRBJ1-2; V: TRBV21-1; DNA: TGTGCCAGCAGAAAGGACAGGAAGAACACTAACTATGGCTACACCTTC; CDR3: CASRKDRKNTNYGYTF
size: .; D: TRBD2; J: TRBJ2-3; V: TRBV4-1; DNA: TGCGCCAGCAGCCCCATGCGGGGAGCGGGAGGCCCTAAATCTAGCACAGATACGCAGTATTTT; CDR3: CASSPMRGAGGPKSSTDTQYF
size: .; D: TRBD1; J: TRBJ1-1; V: TRBV19; DNA: TGTGCCAGTAGTAGCGCCACAGGGGGGAATGAAGCTTTCTTT; CDR3: CASSSATGGNEAFF
size: .; D: .; J: TRBJ2-4; V: TRBV6-5; DNA: TGTGCCAGCAGTTACCCCCCTCCGCCGGGGATTCAGTACTTC; CDR3: CASSYPPPPGIQYF
size: .; D: .; J: TRBJ1-1; V: TRBV20-1; DNA: TGCAGTAGCCGCGGGAACACTGAAGCTTTCTTT; CDR3: CSSRGNTEAFF
size: .; D: .; J: TRBJ2-5; V: TRBV25-1; DNA: TGTGCCAGCACCTCCGGGGGGCGGGAGACCCAGTACTTC; CDR3: CASTSGGRETQYF
size: once; D: TRBD2; J: TRBJ2-5; V: TRBV9; DNA: TGTGCCAGCAGCGTCACTAGCGGGACTGTAGAGACCCAGTACTTC; CDR3: CASSVTSGTVETQYF
size: .; D: TRBD1; J: TRBJ2-1; V: TRBV4-2; DNA: TGTGCCAGCAGCGAAAGGACAGGGGGCGGGGATGAGCAGTTCTTC; CDR3: CASSERTGGGDEQFF
size: .; D: TRBD2; J: TRBJ2-7; V: TRBV5-5; DNA: TGTGCCAGCAGCTTGGGACGGGCAACCTTGGGGACTAGCGACCACGAGCAGTACTTC; CDR3: CASSLGRATLGTSDHEQYF
size: .; D: .; J: TRBJ1-4; V: TRBV19; DNA: TGTGCCAGTAGTATGCGAGTCTCGCAAGAAAAACTGTTTTTT; CDR3: CASSMRVSQEKLFF
size: .; D: .; J: TRBJ2-5; V: TRBV5-5; DNA: TGTGCCAGCAGCTTGTCGCTCGGCAGGGGAACAGAGACCCAGTACTTC; CDR3: CASSLSLGRGTETQYF
size: .; D: .; J: TRBJ2-7; V: TRBV6-1; DNA: TGTGCCAGCATTGGCCCATGGTACGAGCAGTACTTC; CDR3: CASIGPWYEQYF
size: .; D: TRBD1; J: TRBJ2-1; V: TRBV5-3; DNA: TGTGCCAGAAGCTCATGGACAGGGGGACCTTGTGTTGATGAGCAGTTCTTC; CDR3: CARSSWTGGPCVDEQFF
size: .; D: .; J: TRBJ2-1; V: TRBV5-4; DNA: TGTGCCAGCCATACCGGGGGTAATGAGCAGTTCTTC; CDR3: CASHTGGNEQFF
size: .; D: .; J: TRBJ2-1; V: TRBV15; DNA: TGTGCCACCAGCAGACCCTCCTTGTACAATGAGCAGTTCTTC; CDR3: CATSRPSLYNEQFF
size: .; D: TRBD1; J: TRBJ2-1; V: TRBV10-3; DNA: TGTGCCATCAGTGACGAGACAGGGGAAAATGAGCAGTTCTTC; CDR3: CAISDETGENEQFF
size: .; D: .; J: TRBJ1-1; V: TRBV20-1; DNA: TGCAGTGCTAGGGGACATAACGAAGCTTTCTTT; CDR3: CSARGHNEAFF
size: .; D: .; J: TRBJ2-5; V: TRBV28; DNA: TGTGCCAGCGGTGGGCTAGCAAAGGAGACCCAGTACTTC; CDR3: CASGGLAKETQYF
size: .; D: .; J: TRBJ2-6; V: TRBV9; DNA: TGTGCCAGCAGCGTAGCTCTCTGGGCGGGGCACTCTGGGGCCAACGTCCTGACTTTC; CDR3: CASSVALWAGHSGANVLTF
size: once; D: TRBD1; J: TRBJ2-7; V: TRBV4-1; DNA: TGCGCCAGCAGCCAAGCGAGGACAGGACTTCCCTACGAGCAGTACTTC; CDR3: CASSQARTGLPYEQYF
size: .; D: .; J: TRBJ1-5; V: TRBV6-1; DNA: TGTGCAGCAGCGGATGAGGCCAATCAGCCCCAGCATTTT; CDR3: CAAADEANQPQHF
size: .; D: .; J: TRBJ2-3; V: TRBV5-4; DNA: TGTGCCAGCACCGCAATCTCGGGGAGGGGGTTCACAGATACGCAGTATTTT; CDR3: CASTAISGRGFTDTQYF
size: .; D: .; J: TRBJ2-7; V: TRBV6-4; DNA: TGTGCCAGCAGTGAGTCTGAGGGTTACGAGCAGTACTTC; CDR3: CASSESEGYEQYF
size: .; D: .; J: TRBJ2-2; V: TRBV7-8; DNA: TGTGCCAGCAGCTTAGCGACAGCCAACACCGGGGAGCTGTTTTTT; CDR3: CASSLATANTGELFF
size: .; D: .; J: TRBJ2-3; V: TRBV11-2; DNA: TGTGCCAGCAGCCTGGGGGCCTCAGCAGATACGCAGTATTTT; CDR3: CASSLGASADTQYF
size: few; D: TRBD2; J: TRBJ2-1; V: TRBV6-4; DNA: TGTGCCAGCAGCGTAGCGGGAGAAAGCGATGAGCAGTTCTTC; CDR3: CASSVAGESDEQFF
size: .; D: TRBD1; J: TRBJ2-1; V: TRBV10-2; DNA: TGCGCCAGCAGTGAGTCGGCGGGACAGGGAGGGAATGAGCAGTTCTTC; CDR3: CASSESAGQGGNEQFF
size: .; D: .; J: TRBJ2-7; V: TRBV11-2; DNA: TGTGCCAGCAGCGTTCGCGACATCACCTACGAGCAGTACTTC; CDR3: CASSVRDITYEQYF
size: .; D: .; J: TRBJ2-2; V: TRBV28; DNA: TGTGCCAGCAGTTTACCCGGACTGAACACCGGGGAGCTGTTTTTT; CDR3: CASSLPGLNTGELFF
size: .; D: TRBD2; J: TRBJ2-5; V: TRBV6-4; DNA: TGTGCCAGCAGTGTCCGGGGACTAGCGGGACTCAACCAAGAGACCCAGTACTTC; CDR3: CASSVRGLAGLNQETQYF
size: .; D: TRBD2; J: TRBJ2-5; V: TRBV9; DNA: TGTGCCAGCAGCGTAACGGGAGGCCCTCAAGAGACCCAGTACTTC; CDR3: CASSVTGGPQETQYF
size: .; D: TRBD1; J: TRBJ2-2; V: TRBV6-6; DNA: TGTGCCAGCAGTTACCCGACAGGGGCGGAATCCGGGGAGCTGTTTTTT; CDR3: CASSYPTGAESGELFF